This T cell receptor (beta chain) is from a study of OX40 agonist ivuxolimab in advanced cancers. Regarding the complete study: Ivuxolimab, which targeted the costimulatory receptor OX40 (CD134), was an agonistic, fully human IgG2 monoclonal antibody. Intravenous ivuxolimab was administered to patients every 2 weeks at six dose levels: 0.01, 0.1, 0.3, 1.5, 3 and 10 mg/kg. Peripheral TCRbeta sequencing was intended to test whether TCR sequence diversity was altered and clonal T-cell expansion was caused by ivuxolimab. Partial responses occurred in three dose-escalation patients: two with cutaneous melanoma and one with hepatocellular carcinoma. Prior anti-PD-1, anti-PD-L1 or anti-CTLA-4 therapy was permitted, and checkpoint inhibitors had been received by roughly 40% of dose-escalation patients. Of the roughly 51 dose-escalation patients, hepatocellular carcinoma was present in about 20, melanoma in roughly 15, renal cell carcinoma in 9 and head and neck cancer in 9. The paper reports the monotherapy dose-escalation portion (N = 52 patients) of the phase I ivuxolimab trial. In the dose-escalation cohort, approximately 82% of patients were male, and the mean age was approximately 60 years, with a range of about 23 to 85. Broad study findings and their caveats: Antigen specificity was not determined for the clonally expanded peripheral T cells. Low levels of normalized T-cell clonal expansion were also seen in some patients who did not respond. In partial responders in the 0.1-3.0 mg/kg groups, normalized peripheral clonal expansion was found to be among the lowest, especially among CD8+ T cells. After ivuxolimab, expanded clones were on average more numerous among CD8+ T cells than among CD4+ T cells. At doses of 0.1 to 3.0 mg/kg, clonal expansion of both CD4+ and CD8+ T cells in blood was seen between baseline and week 6.

Note on this clone: The clone's antigen remains unknown. No base quality values were provided; no much bigger clone lies one nucleotide off.

The CDR3 measures 15 amino acids from cysteine to phenylalanine. Just CDR3 DNA is preserved here, 45 bases in frame from base 1. According to the germline V gene (reference sequence), CDR1 reads LNHNV and CDR2 reads YYDKDF. Trimming leaves V shorter by 3 bases and J shorter by 1 base, with the junction holding 5 bases beyond the gene matches. The trial excluded patients who had a history of autoimmune disease or who were on systemic immunosuppression. Peripheral blood for TCR sequencing was collected from all dose cohorts at baseline, on cycle 4 day 1, and on cycle 7 day 1. The samples were drawn from a first-in-human, open-label, multicenter phase I dose-escalation trial of ivuxolimab. Adults with locally advanced or metastatic melanoma, renal cell carcinoma, hepatocellular carcinoma or head and neck squamous cell carcinoma were enrolled in the trial. Before TCR sequencing, CD4+ T cells and CD8+ T cells from peripheral blood were sorted into separate populations.

Genomic DNA was extracted from sorted cells for sequencing of the TCRbeta CDR3 region. TCRbeta CDR3 regions were sequenced using the immunoSEQ Assay. TCRdb took this table from immuneACCESS and kept in-frame rearrangements with V and J called. Such tables lack part of the clones; where checked against another copy, unresolved V genes explain under half of the gap, and the rest is unexplained. The sample includes about 80,000 clones, with over 75% observed a single time. The ten largest clones represent roughly 6% of the sample. This TCR was recovered from an adult with an advanced solid tumor such as melanoma, head and neck, liver or kidney cancer. The sequence joins TRBV15 to TRBJ2-7; TRBD1 lines up with 8 middle nucleotides. The material sequenced was CD4+ or CD8+ T cells sorted from blood, taken in a trial of the OX40 agonist ivuxolimab. The CDR3 region: CATSRVGQGSYEQYF. The nucleotides are TGTGCCACCAGCAGGGTCGGACAGGGATCCTACGAGCAGTACTTC.